The 19 T cell receptor beta chains listed next were all sequenced from one sample in a study of vaccination and CD4 T cells after COVID-19. This sample's treatment: roughly nine-day PBMC culture with coronavirus spike peptide pools or control peptides (ViraFEST assay). For these TCRs, the target antigens are not known. Sequencing of DNA taken from cultured CD4+ T cells relied on the Oncomine TCR Beta short-read assay. Via MiXCR, TCRdb re-called the PCR reads, giving one row per CDR3 protein. The data hold some 16,000 distinct CDR3 sequences, with 45% to 55% observed a single time. The sample in question was CD4+ T cells from blood, cultured in vitro, obtained before SARS-CoV-2 vaccination. These receptors came from a human donor who had recovered from COVID-19.

This chain links TRBV6-5 with TRBJ1-5, with unresolved D. V lost 0 bases, J lost 6 bases, and 9 bases lay in between. CDR1 is MNHEY and CDR2 is SVGAGI in the germline V gene. The CDR3 is 14 amino acids. The CDR3 loop is CASSYSSGAQPQHF. The CDR3 region has the DNA TGTGCCAGCAGTTACTCGTCGGGAGCTCAGCCCCAGCATTTT.

The chain recombines TRBV2 with TRBJ2-1, with TRBD2 identical over 8 bases. This CDR3 region has 18 residues. Germline CDR1 reads SNHLY; CDR2 reads FYNNEI. V trimming: 4 bases; J trimming: 0 bases; junction bases outside the gene matches: 11. The chain's CDR3 is CASSVRRGARSSYNEQFF. The DNA for the CDR3 is TGTGCCAGCAGTGTAAGGCGGGGGGCGCGTAGCTCCTACAATGAGCAGTTCTTC. Combining the CDR3 with reference TRBV2 and TRBJ2-1 gives the whole variable domain EPEVTQTPSHQVTQMGQEVILRCVPISNHLYFYWYRQILGQKVEFLVSFYNNEISEKSEIFDDQFSVERPDGSNFTLKIRSTKLEDSAMYFCASSVRRGARSSYNEQFFGPGTRLTVL.

This clonotype came up a few times. This CDR3 reads CASSLGRGGRNTQYF. In DNA form, the CDR3 reads TGTGCCAGCAGTTTGGGGCGGGGGGGCCGAAATACGCAGTATTTT. The rearrangement uses TRBV6-5 and TRBJ2-3; TRBD2 matches 9 bases. Looked up from germline, CDR1 is MNHEY and CDR2 is SVGAGI. With 4 bases clipped from V and 7 bases from J, the junction kept 9 bases outside the gene matches. The CDR3 covers 15 residues.

In this sample, this clonotype turned up a few times. The CDR3 here is CSASLRTGYEQYF. DNA for the CDR3: TGCAGTGCTAGTTTAAGAACTGGGTACGAGCAGTACTTC. The V and J genes are TRBV20-1 and TRBJ2-7; D remains unclear. Germline assignment: CDR1 DFQATT and CDR2 SNEGSKA (reference sequence). The V gene lost 3 bases and the J gene lost 4 bases, with 13 bases spanning the gap. CDR3 length: 13 amino acids.

The sample holds a few counts of this clonotype. This rearrangement joins TRBV7-8 to TRBJ2-7; D might be TRBD2 (6 bases). Germline V gene data show CDR1 as SGHVS and CDR2 as FQNEAQ. V lost 1 base to trimming and J lost 2 bases, with 15 bases between them. The CDR3 sequence is 16 residues long. The CDR3 sequence: CASSLESGVYTYEQYF. CDR3 DNA sequence: TGTGCCAGCAGCTTAGAGTCGGGGGTTTATACCTACGAGCAGTACTTC.

The genes are TRBV19 and TRBJ1-1, with 7 bases matching TRBD1. The CDR3 has 14 residues. J was trimmed by 1 base and V by 5 bases; bases with no gene match: 4. Germline V gene data show CDR1 as LNHDA and CDR2 as SQIVND (reference sequence). CDR3 loop: CASSHDRANTEAFF. CDR3 sequence (DNA): TGTGCCAGTAGTCACGACAGGGCGAACACTGAAGCTTTCTTT.

In DNA form, the CDR3 reads TGTGCCAGCAGCCAAGATGCAGGGTTCGCAGATACGCAGTATTTT. This codes for CASSQDAGFADTQYF. The chain carries TRBV14 and TRBJ2-3; TRBD1 might be the D (5 bases). Deletions cut 0 bases from V and 4 bases from J, with 11 bases between. This CDR3 region has 15 residues. Germline CDR1 SGHDN, CDR2 FVKESK.

The chain combines TRBV2 with TRBJ1-5; possible D gene TRBD1, 5 bases. Germline-derived CDR1 and CDR2 are SNHLY and FYNNEI. V dropped 6 bases and J dropped 2 bases, with 11 bases sitting between them. This CDR3 is built from 14 residues. The CDR3 is CASSPDSRNQPQHF. CDR3 nucleotides: TGTGCCAGCAGCCCCGACAGCCGCAATCAGCCCCAGCATTTT.

V usage is TRBV6-2 or TRBV6-3 and J usage is TRBJ1-2; no reliable D call. The CDR3 extends over 16 amino acids. Germline CDR1 reads MNHEY; CDR2 reads SVGEGT. V lost 6 bases to trimming and J lost 2 bases, with 19 bases between them. The CDR3: CASSPVTGRYNYGYTF. The CDR3 DNA sequence: TGTGCCAGCAGCCCCGTAACTGGCAGGTACAACTATGGCTACACCTTC.

The J gene is TRBJ2-5, the V gene TRBV6-2 or TRBV6-3; weak D call: TRBD1 (7 bases). The germline V and J ends were trimmed by 0 bases and 5 bases, with 22 bases remaining between them. Germline CDR1 reads MNHEY; CDR2 reads SVGEGT. The CDR3 is made up of 18 amino acids. The CDR3, as DNA: TGTGCCAGCAGTTACTCGCCAGTGACAGGGAGGTTTGGGGAGACCCAGTACTTC. Amino acid sequence: CASSYSPVTGRFGETQYF.

The V gene is TRBV25-1, the J gene TRBJ2-5; 8 bases agree with TRBD2. CDR3 length equals 15 residues. The ends lost 4 bases at V and 5 bases at J; junction bases unmatched: 9. Germline V gene data show CDR1 as MGHDK and CDR2 as SYGVNS. CDR3 sequence: CASSGSGGRWETQYF. CDR3 DNA: TGTGCCAGCAGTGGAAGCGGGGGAAGGTGGGAGACCCAGTACTTC.

The genes are TRBV20-1 and TRBJ1-1, with D unclear. V gave up 5 bases and J gave up 11 bases, with 15 bases separating them. CDR1 and CDR2 from the germline V gene are DFQATT and SNEGSKA (reference sequence). The CDR3 sequence is 11 residues long. Written as DNA, the CDR3 is TGCAGTGCTCGGCGACCCCCTAGGGCTTTCTTT. Translating it yields CSARRPPRAFF.

This clonotype was counted between two and nine times. This chain links TRBV11-2 with TRBJ2-5; no definite D call. Germline V gene data show CDR1 as SGHAT and CDR2 as FQNNGV. The V and J ends lost 1 base and 4 bases respectively, with 10 bases between them. CDR3 size: 14 residues. The DNA for the CDR3 is TGTGCCAGCAGCTTAGGTTGGGGTTTAGAGACCCAGTACTTC. Residues: CASSLGWGLETQYF.

This chain connects TRBV7-8 to TRBJ1-1; weak D call: TRBD1 (6 bases). There are 16 residues in the CDR3. Trimming removed 3 bases from V and 1 base from J, with 15 bases in between. Germline CDR1 reads SGHVS; CDR2 reads FQNEAQ. The CDR3 region has the DNA TGTGCCAGCAGCTTTCCCCACAGGGCCGCGAACACTGAAGCTTTCTTT. It codes for CASSFPHRAANTEAFF.

There are a few counts of this clonotype. The chain uses TRBV11-3 and TRBJ1-1; 7 bases map to TRBD1. CDR1 and CDR2 (germline): SGHNT, YENEEA. J lost 7 bases, V lost 6 bases, and 8 bases had no gene match. This CDR3 has 13 residues. DNA for the CDR3: TGTGCCAGCAGTTTGCTCCGGGACAGTGAAGCTTTCTTT. The encoded protein is CASSLLRDSEAFF.

This chain connects TRBV20-1 to TRBJ2-3; 12 bases match TRBD2. The germline V gene encodes CDR1 DFQATT and CDR2 SNEGSKA (reference sequence). Trimming removed 6 bases from V and 3 bases from J; junction bases left unmatched: 7. This CDR3 has 15 residues. The CDR3 sequence: CSAPSGLAGTDTQYF. The CDR3 DNA reads as TGCAGTGCCCCCTCGGGACTAGCGGGTACAGATACGCAGTATTTT.

This clonotype was picked up a small number of times. J is TRBJ1-2 and V is TRBV20-1, with D maybe TRBD1 (5 bases). The V gene lost 5 bases and the J gene lost 6 bases, with 22 bases spanning the gap. The CDR3 extends over 15 amino acids. The germline gives CDR1 DFQATT, CDR2 SNEGSKA (reference sequence). The CDR3, as DNA: TGCAGTGCTGATCCGGGACGTCTCCCCAGGGATGGCTACACCTTC. Amino acid sequence: CSADPGRLPRDGYTF.

The chain is built from TRBV7-8 and TRBJ1-3, with TRBD1 matching 8 bases. CDR3 length: 15 residues. V lost 5 bases to trimming and J lost 3 bases; unmatched junction nucleotides: 6. The germline CDR1 and CDR2 sequences are SGHVS and FQNEAQ. CDR3 sequence: CASSPQGAYGNTIYF. CDR3 nucleotides: TGTGCCAGCAGCCCTCAGGGGGCATATGGAAACACCATATATTTT.

The chain joins TRBV20-1 to TRBJ2-3; 9 nucleotides line up with TRBD2. The CDR3 covers 15 residues. Trimming cost V 7 bases and J 1 base; bases outside gene matches: 9. Germline CDR1 is DFQATT and CDR2 is SNEGSKA (reference sequence). The CDR3 nucleotides are TGCAGTGTCCGGTGGGCTAGCGGGGGCACAGATACGCAGTATTTT. It is translated as CSVRWASGGTDTQYF.